One T cell receptor (beta chain) is described in this entry. Its target is not known. Next came a second PCR, run for about 6 to 12 cycles, which used a sample-barcoded 5' primer along with a J-beta primer mix. Tagging of each cDNA molecule was performed by a template-switch adaptor with 12 random nucleotides. TCRdb passed the 5' RACE reads through MiXCR, listing each CDR3 protein once. The sample lists 920,000 or so distinct CDR3 sequences, around 45% seen once, with approximately 19% in the top ten. The CDR3 contains 17 residues. J was trimmed by 5 bases and V by 3 bases; bases with no gene match: 15. In germline, CDR1 is MNHEY, CDR2 SVGAGI. These data belong to a study of blood T cells in healthy people across ages. Overall study findings and caveats: A roughly linear fall in TCR beta diversity per million T cells was seen with increasing age.

The clonotype originates from a woman aged 55-70 years in good health. The sequencing sample was made of blood. The genes are TRBV6-5 and TRBJ2-7; 8 bases are a match to TRBD1. The CDR3 nucleotides are TGTGCCAGCAGTTATACGTCCCGGGGCAGGGGGCTCAACGAGCAGTACTTC. It yields the protein CASSYTSRGRGLNEQYF.